The T cell receptor (beta chain) described here comes from a study of cytomegalovirus exposure and HLA in healthy donors. Study-wide findings and caveats: Some V segments, TRBV6-2 and TRBV6-3 among them, were indistinguishable and were therefore excluded.

Amplification used 60 Vbeta primers and 13 Jbeta primers. Clones were read by immunoSEQ multiplex PCR, and TCRdb kept only the in-frame ones, dropping some. The sample holds about 98,000 clones, roughly 76% seen once. Comments on this clone: No antigen is known for it. Distinct nucleotide sequences in the sample also encode this CDR3.

Germline V gene sequence: CDR1 SNHLY, CDR2 FYNNEI. CDR3 length: 16 residues. The chain is built from TRBV2 and TRBJ1-1; 7 bases are shared with TRBD1. The sample consisted of PBMCs. The source of this sequence is a man in his forties or fifties in good health and CMV-seronegative. In DNA form, the CDR3 reads TGTGCTAGCCGTTCTCCCGCGGCAGGGGGACAAACTGAAGCTTTCTTT. It specifies CASRSPAAGGQTEAFF. The full variable domain, with the rest looked up from reference TRBV2 and TRBJ1-1, is EPEVTQTPSHQVTQMGQEVILRCVPISNHLYFYWYRQILGQKVEFLVSFYNNEISEKSEIFDDQFSVERPDGSNFTLKIRSTKLEDSAMYFCASRSPAAGGQTEAFFGQGTRLTVV.